Detailed here is one T cell receptor beta chain. Germline trimming cut 4 bases from V and 11 bases from J; bases unmatched to any gene: 16. CDR3 length equals 15 residues. Germline CDR1 is MDHEN and CDR2 is SYDVKM. Synthesis of TCR beta cDNA was carried out from 500 ng total RNA with a constant-region primer. Researchers made the TCR beta libraries by running three nested multiplex PCR rounds with slightly modified ARM-PCR. In the first two PCR rounds, TRBV1-TRBV30 forward primers were paired with a C-beta reverse primer, and each round lasted approximately 9 cycles. Via MiXCR, TCRdb re-called the multiplex PCR reads, giving one row per CDR3 protein. The data contain approximately 300,000 distinct CDR3 sequences, approximately 60% of them seen just once; the ten biggest clones take up roughly 9%. The blood RNA (from unsorted whole blood) was obtained, and germline DNA was also extracted. Preoperatively, peripheral blood was drawn, 4 to 4.5 milliliters in total.

This record comes from a study of tumor-infiltrating lymphocytes in primary liver carcinoma. This chain links TRBV28 with TRBJ2-5; TRBD2 agrees at 7 bases. Material: peripheral blood. This TCR was recovered from a man in his forties or fifties with primary liver carcinoma and hepatitis B virus infection. The CDR3: CASSSPGGGMDEQYF. The CDR3 DNA sequence: TGTGCCAGCAGTTCCCCGGGGGGAGGGATGGATGAGCAGTACTTC.